This TCR beta chain was sequenced in a study of CXCR3-negative and CXCR3-positive naive CD8 T cells. Study results and caveats: No difference in surface CD5 was seen between naive subsets, and TCR strength was inferred from TRB CDR3 properties. Naive cells used TRBV-TRBJ genes in much the same way whether CXCR3-negative or CXCR3-positive; memory cells did not. Naive subsets were similarly diverse, while memory CD8+ repertoires were much less diverse.

TRB cDNA libraries were made by UMI-labeled 5' RACE. One entry per CDR3 protein, without DNA, is what TCRdb gives after re-calling the 5' RACE reads. Here the sample table reports about 130,000 distinct CDR3 sequences. Of note for this clonotype: Its antigen is unidentified.

The CD45RO-CCR7+CD27+CD95- phenotype denoted naive CD8+ T cells. The CDR3 has 17 amino acids. Per germline, CDR1 SGHRS and CDR2 YFSETQ. This chain connects TRBV5-1 to TRBJ2-3; TCRdb lists TRBD2, though no DNA is available to test this call. The source material was naive CXCR3- CD8+ T cells from blood. Subset indicated: CD45RO-CCR7+CD27+CD95- naive CD8+ T cells lacking CXCR3 (TNR3-). The receptor was isolated from a human donor in good health. Some clones in this sample may be carry-over from other donors' samples. CDR3 sequence: CASSLGLLAGNTDTQYF.